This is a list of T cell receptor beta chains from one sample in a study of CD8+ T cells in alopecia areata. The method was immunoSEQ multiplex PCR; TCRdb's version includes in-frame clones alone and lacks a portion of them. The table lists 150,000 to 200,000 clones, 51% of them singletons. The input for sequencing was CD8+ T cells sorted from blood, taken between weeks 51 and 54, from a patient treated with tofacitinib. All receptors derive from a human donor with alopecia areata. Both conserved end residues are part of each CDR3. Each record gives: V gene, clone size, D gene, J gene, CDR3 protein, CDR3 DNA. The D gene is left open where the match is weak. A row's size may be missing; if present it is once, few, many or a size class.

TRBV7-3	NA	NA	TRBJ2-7	CASSSGPGGQYEQYF	TGTGCCAGCAGCTCAGGGCCAGGGGGGCAGTACGAGCAGTACTTC
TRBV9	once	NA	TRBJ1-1	CASSVGASTEAFF	TGTGCCAGCAGCGTGGGGGCGAGCACTGAAGCTTTCTTT
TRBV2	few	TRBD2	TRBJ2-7	CASTGGISYEQYF	TGTGCCAGCACGGGGGGTATATCCTACGAGCAGTACTTC
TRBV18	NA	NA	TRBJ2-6	CASSPRASSFSGANVLTF	TGTGCCAGCTCACCACGGGCTAGCTCTTTCTCTGGGGCCAACGTCCTGACTTTC
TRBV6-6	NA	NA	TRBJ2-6	CASSIQGNYVLTF	TGTGCCAGCAGCATACAGGGCAATTACGTCCTGACTTTC
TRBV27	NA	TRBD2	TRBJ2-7	CASSSVGFGGGHEQYF	TGTGCCAGCAGTTCCGTCGGGTTTGGGGGGGGTCACGAGCAGTACTTC
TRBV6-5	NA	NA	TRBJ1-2	CASSYFNNYGYTF	TGTGCCAGCAGTTATTTTAACAACTATGGCTACACCTTC
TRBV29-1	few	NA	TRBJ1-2	CSGDVGYGYTF	TGCAGCGGAGACGTCGGTTATGGCTACACCTTC
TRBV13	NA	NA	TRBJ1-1	CASSLTETEAFF	TGTGCCAGCAGCTTAACCGAGACTGAAGCTTTCTTT
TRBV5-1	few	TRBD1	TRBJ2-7	CASSLGQGSSYEQYF	TGCGCCAGCAGCTTGGGACAGGGGAGCTCCTACGAGCAGTACTTC
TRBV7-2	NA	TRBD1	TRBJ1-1	CAIPRGGPTEAFF	TGTGCCATCCCCAGAGGGGGCCCGACTGAAGCTTTCTTT
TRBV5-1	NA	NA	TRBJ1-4	CASKQDAGDGEKLFF	TGCGCCAGCAAACAAGATGCAGGGGATGGGGAAAAACTGTTTTTT
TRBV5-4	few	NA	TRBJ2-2	CASSFSTGELFF	TGTGCCAGCAGCTTCAGCACCGGGGAGCTGTTTTTT
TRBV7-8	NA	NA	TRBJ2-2	CASNRVGELFF	TGTGCCAGCAACAGGGTCGGGGAGCTGTTTTTT
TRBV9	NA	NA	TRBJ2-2	CASHGRTGELFF	TGTGCCAGCCACGGGAGAACCGGGGAGCTGTTTTTT
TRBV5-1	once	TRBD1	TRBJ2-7	CASSPRTGAYEQYF	TGCGCCAGCAGCCCCCGGACAGGAGCCTACGAGCAGTACTTC
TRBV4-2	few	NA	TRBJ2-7	CASSQEPPDSGYEQYF	TGTGCCAGCAGCCAAGAACCCCCGGACTCAGGCTACGAGCAGTACTTC
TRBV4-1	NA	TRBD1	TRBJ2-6	CASSQGDRVGANVLTF	TGCGCCAGCAGCCAGGGGGACAGGGTCGGGGCCAACGTCCTGACTTTC
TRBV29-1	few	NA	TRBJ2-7	CSVGVGGSAYEQYF	TGCAGCGTGGGGGTTGGAGGGTCGGCCTACGAGCAGTACTTC
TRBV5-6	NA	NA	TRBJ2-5	CASSSFSNRSVQETQYF	TGTGCCAGCAGTAGCTTTAGTAACAGATCCGTACAAGAGACCCAGTACTTC
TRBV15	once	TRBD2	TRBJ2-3	CATSREPGRGGDTQYF	TGTGCCACCAGCAGAGAGCCCGGACGGGGGGGGGATACGCAGTATTTT
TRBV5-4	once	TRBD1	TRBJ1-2	CASSLGDRASYTF	TGTGCCAGCAGCTTGGGGGACAGGGCTAGCTACACCTTC
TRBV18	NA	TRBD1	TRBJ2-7	CASSPTFGQAYYEQYF	TGTGCCAGCTCACCAACATTTGGACAGGCCTACTACGAGCAGTACTTC
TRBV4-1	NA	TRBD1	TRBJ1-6	CASSQDWTGLAPLHF	TGCGCCAGCAGCCAAGATTGGACAGGTCTGGCACCCCTCCACTTT
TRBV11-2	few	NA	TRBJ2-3	CASSPLPASDADTQYF	TGTGCCAGCAGTCCCCTCCCGGCTAGCGATGCAGATACGCAGTATTTT